The rows below give T cell receptor beta chains drawn from one sample of a study of identical twins. Via MiXCR, TCRdb re-called the 5' RACE reads, giving one row per CDR3 protein. The repertoire holds 500,000 to 650,000 distinct CDR3 sequences, 20% to 25% seen once, with 0.48% in the top ten. The same data also contributed to another study, on yellow fever vaccine responses in identical twins.

The sample was CD4+ T cells sorted from blood. Receptor source: a woman in her late teens or twenties in good health. CDR3s include the opening cysteine and the closing phenylalanine or tryptophan. Fields, in order: V gene, J gene, CDR3 protein.

>TRBV11-3|TRBJ2-1
CASSAGTSGYGEQFF
>TRBV27|TRBJ2-2
CAISGGGTGELFF
>TRBV11-3|TRBJ2-1
CASSPPLAGERYNEQFF
>TRBV15|TRBJ1-4
CATSTGEKLFF
>TRBV7-9|TRBJ1-3
CASSYRTQGPGNTIYF
>TRBV6-4|TRBJ2-2
CASSPGTSGGNTGELFF
>TRBV5-1|TRBJ2-7
CATHGGNSSYEQYF
>TRBV15|TRBJ2-2
CATSSLTGELFF
>TRBV28|TRBJ2-7
CASSLPGVRGYEQYF
>TRBV6-5|TRBJ1-5
CASSYSDSYSNQPQHF
>TRBV3-1|TRBJ2-1
CASSQDPGAGSSYNEQFF
>TRBV20-1|TRBJ2-3
CSARRWREGTDTQYF
>TRBV15|TRBJ2-7
CATSRDWGAYEQYF
>TRBV10-3|TRBJ1-2
CAMTPNRDYGYTF